The clone carrying this T cell receptor beta chain was observed a few times. This entry is derived from a study of T-cell reconstitution after alpha-beta-depleted transplantation in children. TCRbeta library construction was performed incorporating unique molecular identifiers. Using its own MiXCR run on the PCR reads, TCRdb lists one record per CDR3 protein. This table holds about 900,000 distinct CDR3 sequences, about 31% found once. V lost 1 base to trimming and J lost 5 bases, with 17 bases between them. The germline V gene encodes CDR1 SQVTM and CDR2 ANQGSEA. This CDR3 comprises 15 residues. V and J are TRBV29-1 and TRBJ2-5, with D unresolved. The starting material was PBMCs, mostly from graft donor cells, obtained 360 days after TCRalphabeta/CD19-depleted stem cell transplant. The TCR was taken from a boy in the first two years of life who had a stem cell transplant for SCID, so the T cells may come from the graft donor. The CDR3 DNA sequence: TGCAGCGTTGAAGTGAAGTGGGTTTCCCTGGAGACCCAGTACTTC. Translated, it gives CSVEVKWVSLETQYF.